This T cell receptor (beta chain) emerged from a study of tumor-infiltrating lymphocytes in glioblastoma multiforme. Study-wide findings and caveats: Just one glioblastoma patient contributed to the TCR-mutation comparison.

CDR3 size: 15 residues. V shed 4 bases, J shed 3 bases, and the junction held 6 bases outside the gene matches. Germline-derived CDR1 and CDR2 are KGHDR and SFDVKD. With respect to this clonotype: Its target is unknown. The CDR3 does not end in the conserved phenylalanine or tryptophan, so this is likely a read error.

TCR beta libraries were built from RNA through three nested multiplex PCR rounds using modified ARM-PCR. Using its own MiXCR run on the multiplex PCR reads, TCRdb lists one record per CDR3 protein. The table lists 15,000 or so distinct CDR3 sequences, 55% to 85% of them singletons, with around half in the top ten. The sample was brain tumor tissue. This receptor was obtained from a male donor with glioblastoma. This chain links TRBV24-1 with TRBJ1-2; TRBD1 aligns across 8 bases. The CDR3 reads CATSDAGGTDYGYTS. CDR3 DNA: TGTGCCACCAGTGACGCAGGGGGCACGGACTATGGCTACACCTCC.